Described below is a single T cell receptor (beta chain) sequence and its context. The antigen remains undetermined. These data belong to a study of identifying expanded T cells in peripheral blood. General observations from the study: Across healthy donors, higher total template counts meant significantly greater roughly 2-week count variance. Approximately 1.1 clones differed between technical replicates, versus roughly 16 and 20 over time.

Some clones are missing from TCRdb's copy, which holds only in-frame ones; the method was immunoSEQ multiplex PCR. The sample includes about 82,000 clones, 70% to 90% of them seen just once. V was cut by 2 bases and J by 0 bases, with 4 bases left in between. Per the germline V gene, CDR1 is LNHDA and CDR2 is SQIVND (reference sequence). CDR3 size: 13 residues. The source of this sequence is a person aged 18 to 75 in good health. The chain employs TRBV19 and TRBJ1-1; D is undetermined. Material: blood. CDR3 loop: CASSISLNTEAFF. Here the CDR3 DNA reads TGTGCCAGTAGTATATCCCTGAACACTGAAGCTTTCTTT.